The present T cell receptor (beta chain) was sequenced within a study of cytomegalovirus exposure and HLA in healthy donors. The PCR employed 60 Vbeta primers together with 13 Jbeta primers. Sequencing used immunoSEQ multiplex PCR; TCRdb keeps in-frame clones, though not all of them. The data contain approximately 150,000 clones, around 86% of them singletons. This CDR3 has 11 residues. V was cut by 6 bases and J by 7 bases, with 12 bases left in between. Germline CDR1 reads SQVTM; CDR2 reads ANQGSEA. This clone was detected only a few times. What it recognizes is unknown. As for the donors, each was a healthy bone marrow donor. Overall study findings and caveats: It was in a later analysis that TCR association rates were seen to vary by HLA locus, highest for DRB1 and lowest for HLA-C. Relative to the approximately 700-donor mean, N-insertions were reportedly fewer in an Asian-associated ancestry cluster in a later analysis.

The source of this sequence is a woman between 25 and 40 years old in good health and CMV-seronegative. The chain recombines TRBV29-1 with TRBJ1-1; TRBD1 is a possible D gene (6 bases). Material for sequencing was PBMCs. The chain's CDR3 is CSVHRVIEAFF. The CDR3 region has the DNA TGCAGCGTGCACAGGGTAATTGAAGCTTTCTTT.